The sequence of this T cell receptor beta chain was determined in a study of cytomegalovirus exposure and HLA in healthy donors. Overall study: Later, an analysis reported that the approximately 120 validation repertoires had used the same platform as the roughly 650 first-cohort repertoires.

Measured with immunoSEQ multiplex PCR; TCRdb has only the in-frame clones, and not every one. The data hold about 65,000 clones, with around 90% observed a single time. Study-level findings and limits: The authors confirmed in vitro that a few CMV-associated chains were specific for CMV antigens. The classifier reportedly diagnosed cytomegalovirus status with high sensitivity and specificity.

V was pared by 5 bases and J by 2 bases, with 16 bases between. This CDR3 comprises 16 residues. Germline V gene sequence: CDR1 MDHEN, CDR2 SYDVKM. About this clone: What it binds is unknown.

The TCR was taken from a woman younger than 30 in good health and CMV-seronegative. The chain combines TRBV28 with TRBJ2-1; tentatively, D is TRBD1 (6 bases). Specimen: PBMCs. CDR3 DNA sequence: TGTGCCAGCAGTCCCCGCTCAGGGGCGACCTACAATGAGCAGTTCTTC. The encoded protein is CASSPRSGATYNEQFF. Drawing the rest from reference TRBV28 and TRBJ2-1, the complete variable domain is DVKVTQSSRYLVKRTGEKVFLECVQDMDHENMFWYRQDPGLGLRLIYFSYDVKMKEKGDIPEGYSVSREKKERFSLILESASTNQTSMYLCASSPRSGATYNEQFFGPGTRLTVL.